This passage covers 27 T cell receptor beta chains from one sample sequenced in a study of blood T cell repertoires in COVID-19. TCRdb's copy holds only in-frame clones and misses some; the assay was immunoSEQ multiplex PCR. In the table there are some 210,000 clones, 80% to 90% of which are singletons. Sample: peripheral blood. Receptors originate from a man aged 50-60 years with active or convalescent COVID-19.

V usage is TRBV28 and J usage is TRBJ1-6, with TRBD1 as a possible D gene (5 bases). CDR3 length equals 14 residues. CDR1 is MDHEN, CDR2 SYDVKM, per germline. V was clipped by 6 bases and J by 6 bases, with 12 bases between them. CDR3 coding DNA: TGTGCCAGCAGGCTCGGGACTTCTAATTCACCCCTCCACTTT. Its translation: CASRLGTSNSPLHF.

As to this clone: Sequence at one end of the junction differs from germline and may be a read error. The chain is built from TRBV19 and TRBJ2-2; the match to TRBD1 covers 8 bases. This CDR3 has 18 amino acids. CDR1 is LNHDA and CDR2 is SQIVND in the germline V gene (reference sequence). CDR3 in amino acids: CASSLEVRGQGSAGELFF. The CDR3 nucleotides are TGTGCCAGTAGTTTAGAGGTCCGCGGACAGGGATCGGCCGGGGAGCTGTTTTTT. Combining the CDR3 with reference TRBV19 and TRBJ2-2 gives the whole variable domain DGGITQSPKYLFRKEGQNVTLSCEQNLNHDAMYWYRQDPGQGLRLIYYSQIVNDFQKGDIAEGYSVSREKKESFPLTVTSAQKNPTAFYLCASSLEVRGQGSAGELFFGEGSRLTVL.

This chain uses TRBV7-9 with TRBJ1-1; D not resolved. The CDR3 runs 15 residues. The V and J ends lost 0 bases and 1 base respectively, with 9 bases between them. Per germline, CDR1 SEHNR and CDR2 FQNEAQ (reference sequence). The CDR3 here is CASSLAGKGNTEAFF. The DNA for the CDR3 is TGTGCCAGCAGCTTAGCCGGGAAGGGGAACACTGAAGCTTTCTTT.

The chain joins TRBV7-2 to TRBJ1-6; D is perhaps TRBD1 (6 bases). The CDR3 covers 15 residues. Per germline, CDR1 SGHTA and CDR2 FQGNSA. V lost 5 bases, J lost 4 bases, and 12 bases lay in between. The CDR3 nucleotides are TGTGCCAGCAGCCCGGACAGAATTTATAATTCACCCCTCCACTTT. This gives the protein CASSPDRIYNSPLHF.

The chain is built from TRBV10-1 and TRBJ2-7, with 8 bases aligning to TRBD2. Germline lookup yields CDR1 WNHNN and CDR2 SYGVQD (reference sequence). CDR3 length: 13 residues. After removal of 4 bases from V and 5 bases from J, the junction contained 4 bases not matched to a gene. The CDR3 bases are TGCGCCAGCAGTGCGACTAGCGAACACGAGCAGTACTTC. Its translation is CASSATSEHEQYF.

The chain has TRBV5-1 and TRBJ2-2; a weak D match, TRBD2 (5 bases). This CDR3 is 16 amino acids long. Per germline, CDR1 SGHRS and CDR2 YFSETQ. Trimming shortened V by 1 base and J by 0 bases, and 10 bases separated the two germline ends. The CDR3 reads CASSLRGRSNTGELFF. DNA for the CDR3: TGCGCCAGCAGCTTGAGAGGGCGGTCGAACACCGGGGAGCTGTTTTTT.

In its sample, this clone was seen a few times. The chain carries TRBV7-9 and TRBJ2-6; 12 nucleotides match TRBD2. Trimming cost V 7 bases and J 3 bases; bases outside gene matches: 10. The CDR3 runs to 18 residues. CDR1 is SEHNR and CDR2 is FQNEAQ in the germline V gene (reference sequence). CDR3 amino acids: CASTKGRLAGDGANVLTF. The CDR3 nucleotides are TGTGCCAGCACAAAAGGGAGACTAGCGGGAGATGGGGCCAACGTCCTGACTTTC.

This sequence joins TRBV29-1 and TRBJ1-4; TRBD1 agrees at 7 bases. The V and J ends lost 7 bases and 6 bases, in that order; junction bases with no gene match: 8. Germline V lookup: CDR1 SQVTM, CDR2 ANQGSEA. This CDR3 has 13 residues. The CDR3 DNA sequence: TGCAGCGCAGGGGGGGGCGGCTATGAAAAACTGTTTTTT. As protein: CSAGGGGYEKLFF.

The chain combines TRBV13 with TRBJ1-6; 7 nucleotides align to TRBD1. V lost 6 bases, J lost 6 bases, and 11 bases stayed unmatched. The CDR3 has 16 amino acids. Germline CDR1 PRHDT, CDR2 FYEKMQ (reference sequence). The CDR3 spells CASRLVAGGSNSPLHF. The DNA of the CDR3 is TGTGCCAGCAGACTAGTGGCAGGGGGTTCTAATTCACCCCTCCACTTT.

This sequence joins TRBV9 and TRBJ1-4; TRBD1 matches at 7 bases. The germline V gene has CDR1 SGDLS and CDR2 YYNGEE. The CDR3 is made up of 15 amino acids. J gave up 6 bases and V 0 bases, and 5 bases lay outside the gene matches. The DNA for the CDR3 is TGTGCCAGCAGCGTAGCCCCGGGACAGCATGAAAAACTGTTTTTT. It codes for CASSVAPGQHEKLFF.

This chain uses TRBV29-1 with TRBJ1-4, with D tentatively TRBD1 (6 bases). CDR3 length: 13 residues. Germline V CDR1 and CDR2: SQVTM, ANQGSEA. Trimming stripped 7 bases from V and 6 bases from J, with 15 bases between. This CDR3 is CSASQGMDEKLFF. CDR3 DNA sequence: TGCAGCGCGTCACAGGGTATGGATGAAAAACTGTTTTTT.

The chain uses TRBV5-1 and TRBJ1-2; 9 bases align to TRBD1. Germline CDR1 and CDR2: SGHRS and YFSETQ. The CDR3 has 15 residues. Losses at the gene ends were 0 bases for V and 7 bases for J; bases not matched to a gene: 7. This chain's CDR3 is CASSLEGQGQIGYTF. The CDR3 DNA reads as TGCGCCAGCAGCTTGGAAGGACAGGGGCAGATTGGCTACACCTTC.

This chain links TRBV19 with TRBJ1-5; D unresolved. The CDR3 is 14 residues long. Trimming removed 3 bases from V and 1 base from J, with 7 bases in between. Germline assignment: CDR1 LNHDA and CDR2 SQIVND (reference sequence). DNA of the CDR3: TGTGCCAGTAGTATTCGCGGGAGCAATCAGCCCCAGCATTTT. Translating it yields CASSIRGSNQPQHF. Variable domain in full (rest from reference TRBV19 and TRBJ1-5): DGGITQSPKYLFRKEGQNVTLSCEQNLNHDAMYWYRQDPGQGLRLIYYSQIVNDFQKGDIAEGYSVSREKKESFPLTVTSAQKNPTAFYLCASSIRGSNQPQHFGDGTRLSIL.

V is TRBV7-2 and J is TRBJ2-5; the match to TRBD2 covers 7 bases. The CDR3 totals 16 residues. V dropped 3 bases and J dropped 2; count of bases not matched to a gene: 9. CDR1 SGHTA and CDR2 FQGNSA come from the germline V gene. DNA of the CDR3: TGTGCCAGCAGCTTTGGGGGGGAGGCCATACAAGAGACCCAGTACTTC. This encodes CASSFGGEAIQETQYF. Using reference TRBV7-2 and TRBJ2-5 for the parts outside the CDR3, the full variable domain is GAGVSQSPSNKVTEKGKDVELRCDPISGHTALYWYRQSLGQGLEFLIYFQGNSAPDKSGLPSDRFSAERTGGSVSTLTIQRTQQEDSAVYLCASSFGGEAIQETQYFGPGTRLLVL.

Written as DNA, the CDR3 is TGTGCCAGCAAACCCGGGGGATTACGGGCAAACTATGGCTACACCTTC. It translates to CASKPGGLRANYGYTF. V and J are TRBV28 and TRBJ1-2, with D maybe TRBD1 (5 bases). The germline CDR1 and CDR2 sequences are MDHEN and SYDVKM. V dropped 7 bases and J dropped 2 bases, with 20 bases sitting between them. The CDR3 covers 16 residues.

CDR3 nucleotide sequence: TGTGCCAGCACCACCTCGTTCGGTTTCACCTACAATGAGCAGTTCTTC. Translated: CASTTSFGFTYNEQFF. V gene TRBV6-6 combines with J gene TRBJ2-1, with D unclear. The CDR3 is 16 amino acids. CDR1 is MNHNY and CDR2 is SVGAGI in the germline V gene (reference sequence). The V end was cut by 7 bases, the J end by 2 bases, with 18 bases between.

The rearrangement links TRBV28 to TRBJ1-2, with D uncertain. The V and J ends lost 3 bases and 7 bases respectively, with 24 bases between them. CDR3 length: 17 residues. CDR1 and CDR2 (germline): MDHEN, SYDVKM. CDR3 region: CASSFPDPPSPSGGYTF. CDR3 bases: TGTGCCAGCAGTTTTCCCGATCCTCCCTCACCCTCCGGTGGCTACACCTTC.

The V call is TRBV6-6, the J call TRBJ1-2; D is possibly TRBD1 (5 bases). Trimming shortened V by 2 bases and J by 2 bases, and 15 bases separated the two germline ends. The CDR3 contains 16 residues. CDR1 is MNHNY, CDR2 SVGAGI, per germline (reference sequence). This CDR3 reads CASSYPGGGRNYGYTF. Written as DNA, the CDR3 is TGTGCCAGCAGTTACCCCGGGGGGGGAAGGAACTATGGCTACACCTTC.

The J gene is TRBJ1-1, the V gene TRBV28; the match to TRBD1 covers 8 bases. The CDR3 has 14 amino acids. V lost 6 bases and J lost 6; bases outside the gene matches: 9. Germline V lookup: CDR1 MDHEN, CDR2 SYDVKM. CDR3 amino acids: CASRPGGASAEAFF. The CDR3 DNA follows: TGTGCCAGCAGGCCAGGGGGCGCTTCGGCTGAAGCTTTCTTT.

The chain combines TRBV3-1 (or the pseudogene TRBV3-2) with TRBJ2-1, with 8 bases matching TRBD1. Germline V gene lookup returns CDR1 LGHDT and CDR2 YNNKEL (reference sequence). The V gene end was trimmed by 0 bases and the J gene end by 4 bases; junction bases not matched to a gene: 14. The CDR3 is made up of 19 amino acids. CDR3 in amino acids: CASSQEANTGGDNYNEQFF. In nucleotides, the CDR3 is TGTGCCAGCAGCCAAGAAGCAAATACAGGGGGTGACAATTACAATGAGCAGTTCTTC.

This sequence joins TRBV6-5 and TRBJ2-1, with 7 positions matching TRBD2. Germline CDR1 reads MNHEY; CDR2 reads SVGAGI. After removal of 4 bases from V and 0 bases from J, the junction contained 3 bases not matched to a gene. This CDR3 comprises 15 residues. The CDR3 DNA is TGTGCCAGCAGTTGGCGCGGGAGCTCCTACAATGAGCAGTTCTTC. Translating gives CASSWRGSSYNEQFF.

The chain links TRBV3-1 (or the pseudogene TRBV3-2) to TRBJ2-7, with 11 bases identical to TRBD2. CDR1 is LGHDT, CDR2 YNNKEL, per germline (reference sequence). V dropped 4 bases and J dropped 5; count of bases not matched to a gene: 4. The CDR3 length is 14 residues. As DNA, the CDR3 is TGTGCCAGCAGCCTGACTAGCGGGAAGGACGAGCAGTACTTC. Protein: CASSLTSGKDEQYF.

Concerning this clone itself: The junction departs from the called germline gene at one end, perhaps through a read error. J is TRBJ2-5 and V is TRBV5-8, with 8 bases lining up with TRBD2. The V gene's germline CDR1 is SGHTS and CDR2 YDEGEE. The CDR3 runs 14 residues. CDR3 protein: CASRVLTAGVLVDF. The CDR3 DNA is TGTGCCAGCAGGGTACTAACAGCGGGGGTCCTTGTAGACTTC. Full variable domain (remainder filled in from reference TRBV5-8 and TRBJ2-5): EAGVTQSPTHLIKTRGQQATLRCSPISGHTSVYWYQQALGLGLQFLLWYDEGEERNRGNFPPRFSGRQFPNYSSELNVNALELEDSALYLCASRVLTAGVLVDFGPGTRLLVL.

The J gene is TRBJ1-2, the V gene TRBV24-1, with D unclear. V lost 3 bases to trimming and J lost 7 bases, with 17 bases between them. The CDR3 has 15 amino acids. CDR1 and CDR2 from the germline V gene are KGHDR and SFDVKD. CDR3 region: CATSDRASGSFGYTF. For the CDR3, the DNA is TGTGCCACCAGTGATAGGGCCTCGGGGAGCTTTGGCTACACCTTC.

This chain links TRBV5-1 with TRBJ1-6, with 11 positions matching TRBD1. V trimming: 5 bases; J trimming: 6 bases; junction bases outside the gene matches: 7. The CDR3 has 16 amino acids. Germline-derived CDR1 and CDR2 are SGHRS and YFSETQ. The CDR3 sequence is CASRDGTGGGNSPLHF. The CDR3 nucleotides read TGCGCCAGCAGGGACGGGACAGGGGGTGGTAATTCACCCCTCCACTTT.

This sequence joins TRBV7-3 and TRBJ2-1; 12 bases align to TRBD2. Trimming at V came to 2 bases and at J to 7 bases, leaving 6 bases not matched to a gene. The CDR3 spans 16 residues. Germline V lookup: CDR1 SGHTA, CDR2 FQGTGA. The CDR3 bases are TGTGCCAGCAGCTTACGGGCCCTAGCGGGAGGGAATGAGCAGTTCTTC. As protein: CASSLRALAGGNEQFF.

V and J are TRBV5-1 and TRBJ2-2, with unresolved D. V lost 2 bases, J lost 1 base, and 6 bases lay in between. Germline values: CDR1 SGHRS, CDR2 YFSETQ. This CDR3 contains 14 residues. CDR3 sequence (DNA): TGCGCCAGCAGCTTTACGGTGAACACCGGGGAGCTGTTTTTT. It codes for CASSFTVNTGELFF.